The 24 T cell receptor beta chains given below trace back to one sample, sequenced in a study of blood T cell repertoires in COVID-19. TCRdb's copy holds only in-frame clones and misses some; the assay was immunoSEQ multiplex PCR. In the table there are about 160,000 clones, approximately 80% of which are singletons. Material: PBMCs or T cells enriched from blood (not recorded which). These receptors all stem from a woman aged 55-70 years who had recovered from COVID-19.

The chain couples TRBV28 to TRBJ2-3; 7 bases match TRBD2. The junction had 5 bases not matched to a gene; V was cut back by 1 base and J by 4 bases. CDR3 size: 15 residues. Germline V gene sequence: CDR1 MDHEN, CDR2 SYDVKM. CDR3 bases: TGTGCCAGCAGTTTATTAGTGGGGGGGGCAGATACGCAGTATTTT. Its translation: CASSLLVGGADTQYF.

This chain links TRBV19 with TRBJ2-1, with 7 nucleotides matching TRBD2. This CDR3 region has 14 residues. The trim removed 6 bases at V and 4 bases at J, leaving 6 bases unmatched. The germline V gene has CDR1 LNHDA and CDR2 SQIVND (reference sequence). The CDR3 nucleotides are TGTGCCAGTAGCTCTAGGGAGGGTTACAATGAGCAGTTCTTC. Its protein product is CASSSREGYNEQFF.

This clone came up once. The genes are TRBV7-8 and TRBJ2-7, with 11 bases aligning to TRBD1. V lost 5 bases, J lost 3 bases, and 6 bases stayed unmatched. The CDR3 is made up of 15 amino acids. The germline gives CDR1 SGHVS, CDR2 FQNEAQ. The CDR3 sequence is CASSLTGTGGYEQYF. CDR3 DNA sequence: TGTGCCAGCAGCCTGACCGGGACAGGGGGCTACGAGCAGTACTTC.

The V call is TRBV4-2, the J call TRBJ2-7; the match to TRBD1 covers 7 bases. The V gene end was trimmed by 1 base and the J gene end by 2 bases; junction bases not matched to a gene: 2. From germline, CDR1 is LGHNA and CDR2 YNFKEQ. The CDR3 contains 14 residues. CDR3 coding DNA: TGTGCCAGCAGCCAAGGGACAGGTCCCTACGAGCAGTACTTC. It codes for CASSQGTGPYEQYF.

The chain is built from TRBV7-8 and TRBJ1-2; D is ambiguous. Germline-derived CDR1 and CDR2 are SGHVS and FQNEAQ. The CDR3 extends over 14 amino acids. V was shortened by 6 bases and J by 5 bases, with 16 bases between the two germline ends. This CDR3 is CASSPRQAGYGYTF. CDR3 in DNA: TGTGCCAGCAGTCCACGTCAGGCGGGGTATGGCTACACCTTC.

The chain uses TRBV29-1 and TRBJ1-2, with 8 bases aligning to TRBD1. J gave up 8 bases and V 7 bases, and 12 bases lay outside the gene matches. The CDR3 totals 13 residues. Germline assignment: CDR1 SQVTM and CDR2 ANQGSEA. The chain's CDR3 is CSAEHSGGWGYTF. The CDR3 nucleotides are TGCAGCGCCGAGCATTCAGGGGGCTGGGGCTACACCTTC.

CDR3 in amino acids: CASSPGGTFYEQYF. CDR3 in DNA: TGTGCCAGTAGTCCAGGGGGTACATTCTACGAGCAGTACTTC. The chain couples TRBV19 to TRBJ2-7; TRBD1 agrees at 7 bases. Germline CDR1 reads LNHDA; CDR2 reads SQIVND (reference sequence). The CDR3 runs 14 residues. The ends lost 5 bases at V and 3 bases at J; junction bases unmatched: 7.

The chain links TRBV9 to TRBJ2-7; TRBD1 aligns across 9 bases. The germline V gene has CDR1 SGDLS and CDR2 YYNGEE. V dropped 3 bases and J dropped 6; count of bases not matched to a gene: 4. The CDR3 contains 13 residues. In nucleotides, the CDR3 is TGTGCCAGCAGCGCCGGGACAGGGAGCGAGCAGTACTTC. Translating it yields CASSAGTGSEQYF.

The gene calls are TRBV19 and TRBJ1-3; TRBD1 is a possible D gene (6 bases). The CDR3 is 14 residues long. The V gene lost 5 bases and the J gene lost 2 bases, with 10 bases spanning the gap. The germline V gene has CDR1 LNHDA and CDR2 SQIVND (reference sequence). CDR3 nucleotides: TGTGCCAGTAGTTTTGGGACAACTGGAAACACCATATATTTT. Its protein product is CASSFGTTGNTIYF.

The genes are TRBV18 and TRBJ1-2, with D maybe TRBD1 (5 bases). V lost 5 bases and J 3 bases, leaving 19 bases between the germline ends. Germline V gene sequence: CDR1 KGHSH, CDR2 LQKENI. The length of the CDR3 is 16 residues. The chain's CDR3 is CASSSSPWGGDYGYTF. DNA of the CDR3: TGTGCCAGCTCATCCAGCCCTTGGGGGGGAGACTATGGCTACACCTTC.

The rearrangement uses TRBV9 and TRBJ1-6; tentatively, D is TRBD1 (5 bases). CDR1 and CDR2 (germline): SGDLS, YYNGEE. Trimming shortened V by 0 bases and J by 8 bases, and 12 bases separated the two germline ends. The CDR3 has 15 amino acids. CDR3 loop: CASSVEGAAHSPLHF. DNA for the CDR3: TGTGCCAGCAGCGTAGAAGGGGCTGCCCATTCACCCCTCCACTTT.

This chain connects TRBV7-2 to TRBJ2-3; TRBD1 might be the D (5 bases). The ends were cut back, 2 bases at V and 0 bases at J, with 6 bases in the middle. The V gene's germline CDR1 is SGHTA and CDR2 FQGNSA. This CDR3 is 14 amino acids long. The CDR3 loop is CASSLSGSTDTQYF. The DNA for the CDR3 is TGTGCCAGCAGCTTATCAGGGAGCACAGATACGCAGTATTTT. Full variable domain (remainder filled in from reference TRBV7-2 and TRBJ2-3): GAGVSQSPSNKVTEKGKDVELRCDPISGHTALYWYRQSLGQGLEFLIYFQGNSAPDKSGLPSDRFSAERTGGSVSTLTIQRTQQEDSAVYLCASSLSGSTDTQYFGPGTRLTVL.

The J gene is TRBJ1-1, the V gene TRBV11-3; weak D call: TRBD1 (5 bases). The CDR3 length is 15 residues. Trimming removed 1 base from V and 1 base from J, with 10 bases in between. Germline values: CDR1 SGHNT, CDR2 YENEEA. CDR3 in DNA: TGTGCCAGCAGCTTAGGGGGCGACAGGAACACTGAAGCTTTCTTT. Its translation is CASSLGGDRNTEAFF.

The gene calls are TRBV18 and TRBJ1-1; D might be TRBD1 (6 bases). Between the trimmed V and J ends, which lost 1 base and 4 bases, there was a span of 10 bases. Germline CDR1 reads KGHSH; CDR2 reads LQKENI. This CDR3 spans 14 amino acids. CDR3 sequence (DNA): TGTGCCAGCTCACCACAAACAGGGAGCACTGAAGCTTTCTTT. It specifies CASSPQTGSTEAFF.

This clone showed up just once. The chain recombines TRBV4-2 with TRBJ2-1, with 13 positions matching TRBD2. Germline V gene data show CDR1 as LGHNA and CDR2 as YNFKEQ. Unmatched junction bases numbered 7, after V lost 1 base and J lost 7 bases. This CDR3 has 17 residues. Written as DNA, the CDR3 is TGTGCCAGCAGCCAAGGTCAACTAGCGGGGGGGTTTAATGAGCAGTTCTTC. Its protein product is CASSQGQLAGGFNEQFF.

The sample holds a few counts of this clone. CDR3 coding DNA: TGTGCCAGCTCACAAACCCAGGAGGGGCGGACTGAAGCTTTCTTT. It encodes CASSQTQEGRTEAFF. The chain links TRBV18 to TRBJ1-1, with D possibly matching TRBD1 (5 bases). CDR3 length: 15 residues. The V gene lost 4 bases and the J gene lost 5 bases, with 17 bases spanning the gap. Germline assignment: CDR1 KGHSH and CDR2 LQKENI.

V is TRBV14 and J is TRBJ2-7; D possibly corresponds to TRBD1 (6 bases). CDR3 length: 14 residues. Germline V CDR1 and CDR2: SGHDN, FVKESK. V lost 1 base to trimming and J lost 6 bases, with 13 bases between them. The chain's CDR3 is CASSQVPGVPEQYF. Written as DNA, the CDR3 is TGTGCCAGCAGCCAAGTCCCAGGGGTGCCCGAGCAGTACTTC.

The V call is TRBV2, the J call TRBJ2-1, with 7 bases identical to TRBD2. V was clipped by 2 bases and J by 0 bases; unmatched bases: 7. Germline assignment: CDR1 SNHLY and CDR2 FYNNEI. CDR3 length equals 17 residues. CDR3 loop: CASSENLAAFSYNEQFF. The CDR3, as DNA: TGTGCCAGCAGTGAAAATCTAGCGGCGTTCTCCTACAATGAGCAGTTCTTC.

The chain employs TRBV5-1 and TRBJ1-5; perhaps TRBD1 as D (5 bases). Germline CDR1 SGHRS, CDR2 YFSETQ. The CDR3 is 15 amino acids. The germline V and J ends were trimmed by 0 bases and 1 base, with 8 bases remaining between them. The CDR3 loop is CASSLGGGSNQPQHF. DNA for the CDR3: TGCGCCAGCAGCTTGGGGGGGGGAAGCAATCAGCCCCAGCATTTT.

This clone was found once. J is TRBJ1-3 and V is TRBV9; TRBD1 aligns across 10 bases. Germline V gene sequence: CDR1 SGDLS, CDR2 YYNGEE. There are 15 residues in the CDR3. The V segment lost 3 bases and the J segment 2 bases; nucleotides outside the gene matches: 2. CDR3 amino acids: CASSDGQGAGNTIYF. CDR3 bases: TGTGCCAGCAGCGACGGACAGGGGGCTGGAAACACCATATATTTT. Supplemented by reference TRBV9 and TRBJ1-3, the full variable domain reads DSGVTQTPKHLITATGQRVTLRCSPRSGDLSVYWYQQSLDQGLQFLIQYYNGEERAKGNILERFSAQQFPDLHSELNLSSLELGDSALYFCASSDGQGAGNTIYFGEGSWLTVV.

The gene calls are TRBV3-1 (or the pseudogene TRBV3-2) and TRBJ2-7; 8 positions match TRBD2. Germline loops: CDR1 LGHDT, CDR2 YNNKEL (reference sequence). The CDR3 covers 15 residues. V lost 4 bases, J lost 4 bases, and 9 bases stayed unmatched. The CDR3 sequence: CASSRVRGGPYEQYF. The DNA for the CDR3 is TGTGCCAGCAGCCGAGTCCGGGGGGGCCCGTACGAGCAGTACTTC.

The chain employs TRBV18 and TRBJ1-5, with TRBD1 matching 10 bases. The CDR3 length is 15 residues. V lost 4 bases and J lost 7; bases outside the gene matches: 7. CDR1 and CDR2 from the germline V gene are KGHSH and LQKENI. This CDR3 is CASSQGQGKDQPQHF. In DNA, the CDR3 is TGTGCCAGCTCACAGGGACAGGGGAAGGACCAGCCCCAGCATTTT.

This sequence joins TRBV2 and TRBJ2-5; D uncertain. CDR3 size: 14 residues. Germline values: CDR1 SNHLY, CDR2 FYNNEI. The V gene lost 3 bases and the J gene lost 5 bases, with 13 bases spanning the gap. CDR3 nucleotide sequence: TGTGCCAGCAGTGATCGACTTTCCATCGAGACCCAGTACTTC. The encoded protein is CASSDRLSIETQYF.

The chain has TRBV24-1 and TRBJ1-4; 11 bases fit TRBD1. Trimming cost V 3 bases and J 8 bases; bases outside gene matches: 7. Germline CDR1 reads KGHDR; CDR2 reads SFDVKD. This CDR3 comprises 16 residues. The CDR3 reads CATSDGTGGAKEKLFF. CDR3 nucleotide sequence: TGTGCCACCAGTGATGGGACAGGGGGTGCCAAGGAAAAACTGTTTTTT.